This T cell receptor (beta chain) was captured by sequencing in a study of T cells in Graves' hyperthyroidism and ophthalmopathy. Turning to the study itself: Upon initial diagnosis and before any treatment, peripheral blood was collected. Study observations and caveats: Blood held most thyroid clonotypes expanded above 0.001 frequency.

This clonotype was counted at least ten times. No antigen is known for it. Amplified regions were TCR beta CDR3 sequences from RNA transcripts. In the first-round RT-PCR of the TCR CDR3, the HTBI primer set was used. TCRdb re-called the multiplex PCR reads through MiXCR, storing one row per CDR3 protein. This table has hundreds of thousands of distinct CDR3 sequences, 15% to 20% appearing once. Subjects aged 18 to 65 presented with newly diagnosed hyperthyroidism of less than 2 months' duration. Each diagnosis was grounded in clinical symptoms, serum thyroxine and TRAb, thyroid ultrasound, and orbital computed tomography. The source of this sequence is a woman aged 18 to 35 with Graves' hyperthyroidism. The sequencing sample was made of blood.

CDR3 loop: CSAYTGRGTEAFF. The CDR3 DNA is TGCAGTGCTTATACAGGGAGAGGGACTGAAGCTTTCTTT. The chain employs TRBV20-1 and TRBJ1-1; D possibly corresponds to TRBD1 (6 bases). Germline V CDR1 and CDR2: DFQATT, SNEGSKA (reference sequence). V lost 5 bases, J lost 5 bases, and 15 bases lay in between. The CDR3 is 13 residues long.